The clone carrying this T cell receptor beta chain was seen ten or more times. Its antigen remains unknown. This sample's time point: patch test 3, about 24 weeks after DPC sensitization. The treatment: therapeutic diphenylcyclopropenone sensitization with weekly scalp DPC. The CDR3 has 13 amino acids. The germline V gene encodes CDR1 SGHRS and CDR2 YFSETQ. Trimming pared 9 bases from V and 6 bases from J, leaving 19 bases between. This sample stems from a study of human T cells and chemical hapten exposure. Study-level results: The immune response of these alopecia patients might not match healthy individuals'.

Individual cDNA molecules in this library carried unique molecular identifiers. TCRdb analysed the RACE reads with MiXCR anew, one entry per CDR3 protein. Of some 52,000 distinct CDR3 sequences in the sample, 9.9% were seen once. The specimen was whole blood, collected in connection with sensitization to the hapten diphenylcyclopropenone (DPC). This sequence was found in a woman in her thirties or forties with alopecia areata. Some clones in this sample may be carry-over from other donors' samples. This sequence joins TRBV5-1 and TRBJ2-7; D may match TRBD1 or TRBD2 (5 bases each). CDR3 sequence (DNA): TGCGCCACCCATGGGGACGCCACGGGCGAGCAGTACTTC. Translated: CATHGDATGEQYF. The whole variable domain, filled in from reference TRBV5-1 and TRBJ2-7, reads KAGVTQTPRYLIKTRGQQVTLSCSPISGHRSVSWYQQTPGQGLQFLFEYFSETQRNKGNFPGRFSGRQFSNSRSEMNVSTLELGDSALYLCATHGDATGEQYFGPGTRLTVT.